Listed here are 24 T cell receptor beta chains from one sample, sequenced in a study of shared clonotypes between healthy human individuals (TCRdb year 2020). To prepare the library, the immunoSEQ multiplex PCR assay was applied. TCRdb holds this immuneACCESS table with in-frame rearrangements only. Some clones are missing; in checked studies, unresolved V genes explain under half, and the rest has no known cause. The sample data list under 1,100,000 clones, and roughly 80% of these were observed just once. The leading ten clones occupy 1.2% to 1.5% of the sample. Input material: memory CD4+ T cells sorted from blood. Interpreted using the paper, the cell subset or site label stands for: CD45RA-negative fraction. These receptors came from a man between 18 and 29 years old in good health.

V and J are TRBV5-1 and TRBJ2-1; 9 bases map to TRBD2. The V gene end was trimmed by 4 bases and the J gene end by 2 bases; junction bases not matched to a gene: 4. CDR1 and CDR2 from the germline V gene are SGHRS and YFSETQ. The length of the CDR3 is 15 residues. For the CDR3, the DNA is TGCGCCAGCAGCCCGCCTAGCGGGGCCTACAATGAGCAGTTCTTC. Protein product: CASSPPSGAYNEQFF.

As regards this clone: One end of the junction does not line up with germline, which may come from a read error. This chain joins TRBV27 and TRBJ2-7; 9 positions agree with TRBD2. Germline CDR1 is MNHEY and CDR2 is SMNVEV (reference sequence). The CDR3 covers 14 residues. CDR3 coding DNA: TGTGCCAGCAGTTCCGGGCTAGCGGGGTCGTCTAGGGACTTC. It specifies CASSSGLAGSSRDF.

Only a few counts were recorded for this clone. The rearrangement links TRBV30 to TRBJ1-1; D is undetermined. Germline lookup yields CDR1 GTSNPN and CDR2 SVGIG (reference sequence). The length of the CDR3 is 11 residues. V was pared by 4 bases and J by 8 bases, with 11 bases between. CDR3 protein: CAWTSVREAFF. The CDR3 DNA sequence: TGTGCCTGGACCTCTGTAAGGGAAGCTTTCTTT. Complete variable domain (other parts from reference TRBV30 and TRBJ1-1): SQTIHQWPATLVQPVGSPLSLECTVEGTSNPNLYWYRQAAGRGLQLLFYSVGIGQISSEVPQNLSASRPQDRQFILSSKKLLLSDSGFYLCAWTSVREAFFGQGTRLTVV.

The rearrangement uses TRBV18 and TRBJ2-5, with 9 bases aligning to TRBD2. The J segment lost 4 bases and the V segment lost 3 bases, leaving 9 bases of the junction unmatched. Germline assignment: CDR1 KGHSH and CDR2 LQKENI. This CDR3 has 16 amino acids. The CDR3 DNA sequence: TGTGCCAGCTCACCGTTGCCTAGCGGGATTCGAGAGACCCAGTACTTC. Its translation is CASSPLPSGIRETQYF.

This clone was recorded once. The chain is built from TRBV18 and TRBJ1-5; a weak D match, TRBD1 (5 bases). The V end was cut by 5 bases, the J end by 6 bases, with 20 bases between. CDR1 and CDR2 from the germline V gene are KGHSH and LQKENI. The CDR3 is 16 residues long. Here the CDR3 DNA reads TGTGCCAGCTCATTTAACGTCAGGGATCGAGGTCAGCCCCAGCATTTT. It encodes CASSFNVRDRGQPQHF.

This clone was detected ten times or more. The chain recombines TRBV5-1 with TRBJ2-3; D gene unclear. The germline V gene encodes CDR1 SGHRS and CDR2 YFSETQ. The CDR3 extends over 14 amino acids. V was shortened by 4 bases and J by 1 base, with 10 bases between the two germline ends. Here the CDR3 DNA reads TGCGCCAGCAGCATCCAACTGGGCACAGATACGCAGTATTTT. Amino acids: CASSIQLGTDTQYF.

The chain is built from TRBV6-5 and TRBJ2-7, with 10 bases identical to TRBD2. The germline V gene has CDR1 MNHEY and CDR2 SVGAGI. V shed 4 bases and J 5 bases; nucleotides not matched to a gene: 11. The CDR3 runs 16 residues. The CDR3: CASSSSGGLTYHEQYF. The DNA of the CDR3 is TGTGCCAGCAGTTCTAGCGGGGGCCTCACCTACCACGAGCAGTACTTC.

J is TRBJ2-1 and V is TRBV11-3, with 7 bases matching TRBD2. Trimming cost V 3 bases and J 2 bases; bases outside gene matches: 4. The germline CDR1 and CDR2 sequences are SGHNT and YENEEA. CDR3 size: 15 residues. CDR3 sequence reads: CASSFGAGPYNEQFF. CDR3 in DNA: TGTGCCAGCAGCTTCGGAGCGGGGCCCTACAATGAGCAGTTCTTC. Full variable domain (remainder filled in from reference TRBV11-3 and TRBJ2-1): EAGVVQSPRYKIIEKKQPVAFWCNPISGHNTLYWYLQNLGQGPELLIRYENEEAVDDSQLPKDRFSAERLKGVDSTLKIQPAELGDSAVYLCASSFGAGPYNEQFFGPGTRLTVL.

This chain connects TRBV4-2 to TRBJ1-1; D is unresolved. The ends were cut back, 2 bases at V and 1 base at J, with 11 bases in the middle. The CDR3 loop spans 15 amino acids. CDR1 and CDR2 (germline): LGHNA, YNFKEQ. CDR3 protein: CASSQLWAGNTEAFF. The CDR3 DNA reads TGTGCCAGCAGCCAATTATGGGCGGGGAACACTGAAGCTTTCTTT.

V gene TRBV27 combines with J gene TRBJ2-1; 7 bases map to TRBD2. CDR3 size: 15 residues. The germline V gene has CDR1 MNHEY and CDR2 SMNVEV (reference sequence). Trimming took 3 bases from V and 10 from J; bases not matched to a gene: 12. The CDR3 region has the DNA TGTGCCAGCAGTTTGATGACTAGCCCCCCAATGGAGCAGTTCTTC. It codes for CASSLMTSPPMEQFF.

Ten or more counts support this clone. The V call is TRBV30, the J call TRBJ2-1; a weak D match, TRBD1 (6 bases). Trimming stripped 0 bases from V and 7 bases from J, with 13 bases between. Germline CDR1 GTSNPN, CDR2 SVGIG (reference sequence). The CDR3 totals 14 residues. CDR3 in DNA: TGTGCCTGGAGTGTATGGGGGCTGCGAAATGAGCAGTTCTTC. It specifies CAWSVWGLRNEQFF. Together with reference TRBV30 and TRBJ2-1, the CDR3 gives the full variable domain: SQTIHQWPATLVQPVGSPLSLECTVEGTSNPNLYWYRQAAGRGLQLLFYSVGIGQISSEVPQNLSASRPQDRQFILSSKKLLLSDSGFYLCAWSVWGLRNEQFFGPGTRLTVL.

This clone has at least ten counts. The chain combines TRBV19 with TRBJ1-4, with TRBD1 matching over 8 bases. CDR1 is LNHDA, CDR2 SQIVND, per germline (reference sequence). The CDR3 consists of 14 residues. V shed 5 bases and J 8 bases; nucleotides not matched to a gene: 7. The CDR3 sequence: CASSLGQGSEKLFF. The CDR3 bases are TGTGCCAGTAGTCTCGGACAGGGTAGCGAAAAACTGTTTTTT.

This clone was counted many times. The CDR3 loop reads CASSQDLAVPHYEQYF. As DNA, the CDR3 is TGCGCCAGCAGCCAAGATCTAGCGGTTCCACACTACGAGCAGTACTTC. The chain uses TRBV4-1 and TRBJ2-7; 7 bases map to TRBD2. The germline gives CDR1 MGHRA, CDR2 YSYEKL. CDR3 length: 16 amino acids. V gave up 0 bases and J gave up 3 bases; unmatched junction bases: 8.

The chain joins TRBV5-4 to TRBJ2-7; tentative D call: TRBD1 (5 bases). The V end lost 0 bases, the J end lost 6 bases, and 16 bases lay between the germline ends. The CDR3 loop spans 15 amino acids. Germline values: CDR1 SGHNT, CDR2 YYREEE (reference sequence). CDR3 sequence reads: CASSLDGQGRSEQYF. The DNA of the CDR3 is TGTGCCAGCAGCTTGGATGGGCAGGGTAGATCCGAGCAGTACTTC.

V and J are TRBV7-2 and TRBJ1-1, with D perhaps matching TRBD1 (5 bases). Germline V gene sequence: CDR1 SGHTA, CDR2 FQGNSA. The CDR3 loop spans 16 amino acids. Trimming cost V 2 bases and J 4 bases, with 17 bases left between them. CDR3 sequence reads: CASSLRALGVGTEAFF. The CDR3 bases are TGTGCCAGCAGCTTAAGGGCCCTAGGGGTGGGCACTGAAGCTTTCTTT.

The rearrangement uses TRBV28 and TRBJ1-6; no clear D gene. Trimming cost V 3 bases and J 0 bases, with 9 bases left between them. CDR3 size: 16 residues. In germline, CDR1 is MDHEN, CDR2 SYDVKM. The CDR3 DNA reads TGTGCCAGCAGTTTCGGTCGCAGCTCCTATAATTCACCCCTCCACTTT. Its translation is CASSFGRSSYNSPLHF.

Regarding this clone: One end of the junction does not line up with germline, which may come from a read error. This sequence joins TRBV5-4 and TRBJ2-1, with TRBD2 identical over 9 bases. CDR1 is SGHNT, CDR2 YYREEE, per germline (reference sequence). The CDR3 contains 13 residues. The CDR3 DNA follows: TGTGCCAGCAGCTTGGCCGAAGGTAGCGGGAGAATCTTC. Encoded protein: CASSLAEGSGRIF.

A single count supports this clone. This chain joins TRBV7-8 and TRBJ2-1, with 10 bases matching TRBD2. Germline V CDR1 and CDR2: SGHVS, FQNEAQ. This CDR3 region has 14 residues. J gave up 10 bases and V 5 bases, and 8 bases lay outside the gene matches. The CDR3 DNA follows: TGTGCCAGCAGCCCGCGGGGACTAGCGTTGGAGCAGTTCTTC. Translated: CASSPRGLALEQFF.

CDR3 sequence (DNA): TGCGCCAGCAGCCAAGGTGTGGGGCCTGGAGAGCAGTACTTC. Amino acids: CASSQGVGPGEQYF. The chain joins TRBV4-3 to TRBJ2-7; possibly TRBD1 for D (5 bases). The germline V gene encodes CDR1 LGHNA and CDR2 YSLEER. CDR3 size: 14 residues. The V gene lost 1 base and the J gene lost 7 bases, with 14 bases spanning the gap.

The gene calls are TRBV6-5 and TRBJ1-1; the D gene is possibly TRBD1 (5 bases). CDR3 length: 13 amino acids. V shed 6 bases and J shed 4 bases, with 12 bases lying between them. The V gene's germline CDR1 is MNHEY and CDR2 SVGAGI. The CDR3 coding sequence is TGTGCCAGCAGCTCAGGGCTGGGCACTGAAGCTTTCTTT. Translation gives CASSSGLGTEAFF.

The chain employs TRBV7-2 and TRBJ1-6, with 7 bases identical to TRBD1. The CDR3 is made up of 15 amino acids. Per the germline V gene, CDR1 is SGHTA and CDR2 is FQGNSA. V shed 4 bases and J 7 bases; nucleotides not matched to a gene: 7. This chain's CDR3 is CASSSRDRQNSPLHF. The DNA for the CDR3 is TGTGCCAGCAGCTCGCGGGACAGACAAAATTCACCCCTCCACTTT.

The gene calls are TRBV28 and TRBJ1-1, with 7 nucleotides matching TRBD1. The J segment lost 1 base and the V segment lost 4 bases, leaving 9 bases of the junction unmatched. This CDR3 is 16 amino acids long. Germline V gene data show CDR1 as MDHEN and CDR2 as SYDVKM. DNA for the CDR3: TGTGCCAGCAGTTCCTTAACCGGGACAGCGAACACTGAAGCTTTCTTT. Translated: CASSSLTGTANTEAFF.

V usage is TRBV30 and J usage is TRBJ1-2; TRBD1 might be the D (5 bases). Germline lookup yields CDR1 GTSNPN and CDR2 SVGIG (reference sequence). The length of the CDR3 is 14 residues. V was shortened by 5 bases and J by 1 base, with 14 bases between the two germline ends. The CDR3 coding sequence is TGTGCCTGGGACCGCCGGGGGGTTAACTATGGCTACACCTTC. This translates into CAWDRRGVNYGYTF.

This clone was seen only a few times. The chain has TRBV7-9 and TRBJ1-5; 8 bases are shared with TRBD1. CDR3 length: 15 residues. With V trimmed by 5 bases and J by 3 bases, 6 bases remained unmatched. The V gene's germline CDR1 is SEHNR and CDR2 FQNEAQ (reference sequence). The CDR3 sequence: CASSPTGDYNQPQHF. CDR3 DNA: TGTGCCAGCAGCCCGACAGGGGACTACAATCAGCCCCAGCATTTT.